The rows below give T cell receptor beta chains drawn from one sample of a study of blood T cell repertoires in COVID-19. Sequenced by immunoSEQ multiplex PCR; TCRdb stores in-frame clones only, minus some. This sample yields some 17,000 clones, of which roughly 80% are seen a single time; about a quarter belongs to the top ten. Input material: peripheral blood. The receptors derive from a woman in her 70s with active COVID-19. Both conserved end residues are part of each CDR3. The order of the fields is D gene, J gene, clone size, V gene, CDR3 DNA, CDR3 protein. The D gene is left open where the match is weak. Clone size is stated in some rows and not others, as once, few, many or a class when expanded.

>-|TRBJ1-5|-|TRBV2
TGTGCCAGCAGCCTGGTGGACTTGGGAGCCCAGCATTTT
CASSLVDLGAQHF
>-|TRBJ2-7|-|TRBV7-8
TGTGCCAGCAGCTTACTTTCCACCAGGGCCTACGAGCAGTACTTC
CASSLLSTRAYEQYF
>TRBD1|TRBJ1-2|-|TRBV2
TGTGCCAGCAGTGAAACAGGGGTGCCTAACTATGGCTACACCTTC
CASSETGVPNYGYTF
>TRBD1|TRBJ2-7|-|TRBV2
TGTGCCAGCAGTCTTACGGACAGGGCCCGGGAGTACTTC
CASSLTDRAREYF
>TRBD1|TRBJ2-7|once|TRBV7-2
TGTGCCAGCAGACCAGGGGGTACAGGGGGCCGCGAGCAGTACTTC
CASRPGGTGGREQYF
>-|TRBJ1-1|-|TRBV10-1
TGCGCCAGCAGTGAGAACAGCATGAACACTGAAGCTTTCTTT
CASSENSMNTEAFF
>-|TRBJ1-5|-|TRBV30
TGTGCCGCACGGTATAGCAATCAGCCCCAGCATTTT
CAARYSNQPQHF
>TRBD2|TRBJ2-1|-|TRBV5-1
TGCGCCAGCAGCTTGGAGGGGACTAGCGGGAGAAATGAGCAGTTCTTC
CASSLEGTSGRNEQFF
>TRBD1|TRBJ1-2|few|TRBV7-2
TGTGCCAGCAGCCAAGGACAGGGTGAGTCCTATGGCTACACCTTC
CASSQGQGESYGYTF
>TRBD2|TRBJ2-2|-|TRBV5-1
TGCGCCAGCAGCAAAACCGGGACTAGCGGCACCGGGGAGCTGTTTTTT
CASSKTGTSGTGELFF
>-|TRBJ1-2|medium-sized|TRBV7-9
TGTGCCAGCAGCGACTTTGGGGGCTACACCTTC
CASSDFGGYTF
>TRBD2|TRBJ2-7|-|TRBV11-2
TGTGCCAGCAGCTTAGCTAGCGGGTCTACCTACGAGCAGTACTTC
CASSLASGSTYEQYF
>TRBD2|TRBJ2-3|-|TRBV27
TGTGCCAGCAGTTTAGGGTTACTAGCGGGAGTCGCAGATACGCAGTATTTT
CASSLGLLAGVADTQYF
>-|TRBJ2-1|-|TRBV11-2
TGTGCCAGCAGCTTTGGCCTAGTGGACAATGAGCAGTTCTTC
CASSFGLVDNEQFF
>-|TRBJ1-2|-|TRBV29-1
TGCAGCGTCCCACAGGGACAAGTACATGGCTACACCTTC
CSVPQGQVHGYTF
>TRBD2|TRBJ2-7|few|TRBV4-1
TGCGCCAGCAGCCAAGAACGCGGACTGGCGGGGGTAGAGCAGTACTTC
CASSQERGLAGVEQYF
>TRBD1|TRBJ1-2|-|TRBV5-1
TGCGCCAGCAGCGGAGGGACAGGGAAGGATGGCTACACCTTC
CASSGGTGKDGYTF
>-|TRBJ2-1|-|TRBV6-5
TGTGCCAGCAGTCTCTGGATGCGGGACAATGAGCAGTTCTTC
CASSLWMRDNEQFF
>-|TRBJ2-1|-|TRBV11-2
TGTGCCAGCAGCTTAGTGGCGAATAGCGGCTACAATGAGCAGTTCTTC
CASSLVANSGYNEQFF
>TRBD1|TRBJ1-2|few|TRBV19
TGTGCCAGTAGTACCACTGCAGGGGGCGCGGATTCTGGCTACACCTTC
CASSTTAGGADSGYTF
>-|TRBJ1-2|-|TRBV9
TGTGCCAGCAGCGTCGCCGACATTCCCTATGGCTACACCTTC
CASSVADIPYGYTF
>-|TRBJ2-6|-|TRBV6-6
TGTGCCAGCAGACATTCTGAGGGAGCTGGGGCCAACGTCCTGACTTTC
CASRHSEGAGANVLTF
>-|TRBJ2-1|-|TRBV10-3
TGTGCCATCAGTGACTTAGGGGGAATAGTCGATGAGCAGTTCTTC
CAISDLGGIVDEQFF
>-|TRBJ2-7|-|TRBV6-5
TGTGCCAGCAGTCCCCAAGGAGAGGGCGAGCAGTACTTC
CASSPQGEGEQYF
>TRBD2|TRBJ2-6|-|TRBV2
TGTGCCACCGAGCGGGAGTCTAGTGCTGGGGCCAACGTCCTGACTTTC
CATERESSAGANVLTF
>TRBD2|TRBJ2-3|few|TRBV3-1/TRBV3-2
TGTGCCAGCAGCCGAGCGGGGAGCACAGATACGCAGTATTTT
CASSRAGSTDTQYF
>-|TRBJ1-4|-|TRBV18
TGTGCCAGCTCAGATGCGGTTGAAAAACTGTTTTTT
CASSDAVEKLFF
>-|TRBJ2-7|-|TRBV4-2
TGTGCCAGCAGCCAAGACAGGGGACCTTACGAGCAGTACTTC
CASSQDRGPYEQYF
>-|TRBJ2-3|-|TRBV7-6
TGTGCCAGCAGCTCCTCCCTTATTCGCGGAGAAGAAGATACGCAGTATTTT
CASSSSLIRGEEDTQYF
>TRBD2|TRBJ2-7|-|TRBV28
TGTGCCAGCAGCCCACCCCGGGGGGGGCAGTACTTC
CASSPPRGGQYF
>-|TRBJ2-5|-|TRBV12-3/TRBV12-4
TGTGCCAGCAGTTTTGGGGCAGGCCGGTACTTC
CASSFGAGRYF
>-|TRBJ2-7|-|TRBV13
TGTGCCAGCAGCTTAAGGACAGACTTCGAGCAGTACTTC
CASSLRTDFEQYF
>TRBD1|TRBJ2-6|-|TRBV28
TGTGCCAGCAGTACCGACAGGGATGGGGCCAACGTCCTGACTTTC
CASSTDRDGANVLTF
>TRBD2|TRBJ2-1|-|TRBV3-1/TRBV3-2
TGTGCCAGCAGCCAAGCCTCTTTAGCGGGAGGGCGGAATGAGCAGTTCTTC
CASSQASLAGGRNEQFF
>TRBD1|TRBJ2-3|-|TRBV13
TGTGCCAGCAGCCTAAGGACAGGGGGAAGGACAGATACGCAGTATTTT
CASSLRTGGRTDTQYF
>TRBD1|TRBJ2-1|-|TRBV18
TGTGCCAGCTCACAAAGGACAGGGGGCCACGATGAGCAGTTCTTC
CASSQRTGGHDEQFF
>-|TRBJ1-1|once|TRBV27
TGTGCCAGCAGTCCCATTGGGGGGGTTTTGGACACTGAAGCTTTCTTT
CASSPIGGVLDTEAFF
>-|TRBJ2-3|-|TRBV14
TGTGCCAGCAGCCAAGAACTAGCCAGGACAGATACGCAGTATTTT
CASSQELARTDTQYF
>TRBD1|TRBJ1-5|-|TRBV3-1/TRBV3-2
TGTGCCAGCAGCCTTCGACAGGGCGATCAGCCCCAGCATTTT
CASSLRQGDQPQHF
>-|TRBJ2-1|-|TRBV2
TGTGCCAGCACCGGCGGCTTCCAGCAGTTCTTC
CASTGGFQQFF
>-|TRBJ2-7|-|TRBV7-8
TGTGCCAGCAGTCCTGGACTCCCCCCGGAGCAGTACTTC
CASSPGLPPEQYF
>-|TRBJ1-4|-|TRBV15
TGTGCCACCAGGCCGGGGGGCAACGTTAATGAAAAACTGTTTTTT
CATRPGGNVNEKLFF
>-|TRBJ1-5|-|TRBV20-1
TGCAGTGCTAGTCGGCCCATAGGGGGTCAGCCCCAGCATTTT
CSASRPIGGQPQHF
>-|TRBJ2-3|once|TRBV18
TGTGCCAGCTCCGGAGGAGTTAGCACAGATACGCAGTATTTT
CASSGGVSTDTQYF
>TRBD1|TRBJ1-3|medium-sized|TRBV6-6
TGTGCCACGGGACAGGGTGGAGACACCATATATTTT
CATGQGGDTIYF
>TRBD2|TRBJ2-1|-|TRBV29-1
TGCAGCGTTCCCCCTCGACTAGCGGGATACTCCTACAATGAGCAGTTCTTC
CSVPPRLAGYSYNEQFF
>TRBD1|TRBJ2-7|-|TRBV27
TGTGCCAGCAGTTCATTCCGGACAGGGGGACCCTACGAGCAGTACTTC
CASSSFRTGGPYEQYF
>-|TRBJ2-7|once|TRBV12-3/TRBV12-4
TGTGCCAGCAGTTTAGCGGCAGGGAACGAGCAGTACTTC
CASSLAAGNEQYF
>-|TRBJ2-3|-|TRBV10-3
TGTGCCATAGGGCGAGGGATAGGGACAGATACGCAGTATTTT
CAIGRGIGTDTQYF
>TRBD2|TRBJ2-7|-|TRBV7-2
TGTGCCAGCAGCTTAGAGCGGGGCGCCTACGAGCAGTACTTC
CASSLERGAYEQYF